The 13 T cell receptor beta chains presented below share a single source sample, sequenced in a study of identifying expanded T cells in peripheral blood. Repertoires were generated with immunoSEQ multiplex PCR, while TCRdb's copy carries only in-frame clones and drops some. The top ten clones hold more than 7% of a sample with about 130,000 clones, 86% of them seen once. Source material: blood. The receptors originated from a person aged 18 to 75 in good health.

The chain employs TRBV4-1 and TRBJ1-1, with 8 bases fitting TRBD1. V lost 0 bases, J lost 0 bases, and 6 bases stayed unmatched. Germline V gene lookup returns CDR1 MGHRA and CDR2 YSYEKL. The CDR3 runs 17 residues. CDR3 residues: CASSQEGGDRMNTEAFF. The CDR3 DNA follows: TGCGCCAGCAGCCAAGAAGGTGGGGACAGGATGAACACTGAAGCTTTCTTT.

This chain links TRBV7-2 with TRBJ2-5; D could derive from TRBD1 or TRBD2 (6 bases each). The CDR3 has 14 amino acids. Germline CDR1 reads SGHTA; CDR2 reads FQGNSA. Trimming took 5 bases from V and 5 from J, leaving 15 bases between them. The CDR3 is CASSTRGGGETQYF. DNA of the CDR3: TGTGCCAGCAGCACCAGGGGCGGAGGGGAGACCCAGTACTTC.

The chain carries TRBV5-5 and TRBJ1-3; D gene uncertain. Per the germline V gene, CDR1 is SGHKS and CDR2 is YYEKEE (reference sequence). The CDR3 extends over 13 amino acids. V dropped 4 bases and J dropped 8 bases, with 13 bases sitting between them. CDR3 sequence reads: CASSGWVDDTIYF. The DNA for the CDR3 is TGTGCCAGCAGCGGCTGGGTTGACGACACCATATATTTT.

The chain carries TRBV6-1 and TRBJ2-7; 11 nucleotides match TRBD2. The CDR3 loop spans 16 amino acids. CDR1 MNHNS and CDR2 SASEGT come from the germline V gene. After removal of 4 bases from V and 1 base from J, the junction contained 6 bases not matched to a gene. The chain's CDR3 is CASSVLSGGGSYEQYF. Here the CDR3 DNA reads TGTGCCAGCAGTGTTCTTAGCGGGGGGGGTTCCTACGAGCAGTACTTC.

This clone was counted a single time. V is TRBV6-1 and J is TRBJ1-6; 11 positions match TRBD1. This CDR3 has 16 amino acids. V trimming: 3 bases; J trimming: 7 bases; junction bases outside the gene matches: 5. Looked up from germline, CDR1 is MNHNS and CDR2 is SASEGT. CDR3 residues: CASSEGWTGGNSPLHF. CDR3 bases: TGTGCCAGCAGTGAGGGATGGACAGGGGGCAATTCACCCCTCCACTTT.

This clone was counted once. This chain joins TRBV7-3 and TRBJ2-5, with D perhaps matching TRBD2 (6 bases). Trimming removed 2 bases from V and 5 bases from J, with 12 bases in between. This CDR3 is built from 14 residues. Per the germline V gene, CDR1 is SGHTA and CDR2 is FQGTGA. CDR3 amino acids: CASSLGGGGETQYF. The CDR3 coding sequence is TGTGCCAGCAGCTTAGGGGGAGGAGGGGAGACCCAGTACTTC.

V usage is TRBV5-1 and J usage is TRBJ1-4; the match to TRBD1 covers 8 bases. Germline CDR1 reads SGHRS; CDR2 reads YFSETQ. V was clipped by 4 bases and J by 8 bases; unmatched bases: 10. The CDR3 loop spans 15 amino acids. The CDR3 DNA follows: TGCGCCAGCAGCCCAGACAGGGGCGGTGGGGAAAAACTGTTTTTT. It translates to CASSPDRGGGEKLFF.

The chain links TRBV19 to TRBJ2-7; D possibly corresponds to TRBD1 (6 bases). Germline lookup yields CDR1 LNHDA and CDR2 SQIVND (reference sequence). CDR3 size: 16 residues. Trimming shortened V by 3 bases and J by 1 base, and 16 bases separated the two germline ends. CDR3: CASSIPTGKNSYEQYF. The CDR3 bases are TGTGCCAGTAGTATCCCAACAGGGAAAAATTCCTACGAGCAGTACTTC.

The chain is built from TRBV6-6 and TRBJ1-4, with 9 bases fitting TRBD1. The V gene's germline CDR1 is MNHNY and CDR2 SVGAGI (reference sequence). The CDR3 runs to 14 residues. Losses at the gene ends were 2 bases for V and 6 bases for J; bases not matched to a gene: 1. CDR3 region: CASSYRDRDEKLFF. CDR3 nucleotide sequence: TGTGCCAGCAGTTACCGGGACAGGGATGAAAAACTGTTTTTT.

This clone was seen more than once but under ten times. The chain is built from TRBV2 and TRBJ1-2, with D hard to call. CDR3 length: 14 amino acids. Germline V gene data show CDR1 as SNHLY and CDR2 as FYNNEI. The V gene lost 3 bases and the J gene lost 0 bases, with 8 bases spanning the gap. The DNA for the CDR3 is TGTGCCAGCAGTGATATCACCACTAACTATGGCTACACCTTC. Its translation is CASSDITTNYGYTF.

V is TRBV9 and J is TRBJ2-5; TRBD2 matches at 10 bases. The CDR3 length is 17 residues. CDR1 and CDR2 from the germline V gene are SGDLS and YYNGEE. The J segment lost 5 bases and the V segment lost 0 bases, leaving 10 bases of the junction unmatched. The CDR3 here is CASSVEYGLAGVETQYF. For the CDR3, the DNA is TGTGCCAGCAGCGTAGAATATGGCCTAGCGGGGGTGGAGACCCAGTACTTC.

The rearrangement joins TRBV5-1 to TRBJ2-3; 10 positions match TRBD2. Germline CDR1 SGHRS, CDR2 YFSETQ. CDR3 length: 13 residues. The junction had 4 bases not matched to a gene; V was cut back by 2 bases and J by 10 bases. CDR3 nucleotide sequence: TGCGCCAGCAGCTTTACTAGCGGGGAAGCGCAGTATTTT. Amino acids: CASSFTSGEAQYF.

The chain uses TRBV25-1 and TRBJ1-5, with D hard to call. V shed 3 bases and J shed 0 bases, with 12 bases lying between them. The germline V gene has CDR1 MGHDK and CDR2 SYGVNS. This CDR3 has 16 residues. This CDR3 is CASSDVRGGSNQPQHF. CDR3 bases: TGTGCCAGCAGTGATGTACGGGGTGGTAGCAATCAGCCCCAGCATTTT.